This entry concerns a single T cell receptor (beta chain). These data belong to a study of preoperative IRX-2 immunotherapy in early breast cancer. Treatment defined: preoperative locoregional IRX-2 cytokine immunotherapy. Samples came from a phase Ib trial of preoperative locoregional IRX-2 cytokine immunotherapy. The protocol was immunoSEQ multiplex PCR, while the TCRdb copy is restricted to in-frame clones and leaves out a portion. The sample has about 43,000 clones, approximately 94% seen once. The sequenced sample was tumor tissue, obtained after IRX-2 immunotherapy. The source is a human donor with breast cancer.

The CDR3 DNA reads TGTGCCAGCAGCGGGAGTCGAGGAACTGAAGCTTTCTTT. Protein sequence: CASSGSRGTEAFF. The rearrangement uses TRBV7-2 and TRBJ1-1; D not certain. The CDR3 spans 13 residues. Trimming pared 5 bases from V and 5 bases from J, leaving 12 bases between. CDR1 and CDR2 (germline): SGHTA, FQGNSA.